What follows describes a single T cell receptor beta chain. This CDR3 has 16 residues. Looked up from germline, CDR1 is MNHNS and CDR2 is SASEGT. The ends were cut back, 1 base at V and 0 bases at J, with 12 bases in the middle. The source of the sample is a study of shared T cell receptors in the human thymus. The data were produced by immunoSEQ multiplex PCR, yet TCRdb's version contains in-frame clones alone and is incomplete. The sample consists of about 660,000 clones, roughly 90% of them appearing once. The same data also went into a second study, on human thymus T cells.

Sequences were obtained from thymocytes. This clonotype was obtained from a boy less than two years old with a congenital heart defect. The chain combines TRBV6-1 with TRBJ1-1; tentative D call: TRBD1 (5 bases). The CDR3 spells CASSEDPRAVNTEAFF. Here the CDR3 DNA reads TGTGCCAGCAGTGAAGATCCCAGGGCGGTGAACACTGAAGCTTTCTTT.